This T cell receptor beta chain was obtained from a study of beta chain features in type 1 diabetes. Overall study: The study found patients and healthy donors alike in age, gender and cell yields. Study observations and caveats: Naive, central memory and Treg TCRB repertoires seemed to resemble each other more closely in patients than they did in healthy donors. Any HLA type influence on TCRB rearrangement was left unresolved here. Type 1 diabetes patients had moderately but significantly shorter TCRB CDR3s in all four CD4+ subsets.

Worth noting for this clone: Its antigen is not identified.

The V and J ends lost 5 bases and 6 bases respectively, with 12 bases between them. Germline values: CDR1 MGHRA, CDR2 YSYEKL. The length of the CDR3 is 13 residues. It was via CD45RO/CCR7/CD25/CD127/CD95/CD27 that CD4+ naive, central memory, regulatory and stem cell-like memory cells were sorted. The isolated RNA, all of it, was reverse transcribed, so expressed TCRB transcripts were what got sequenced. Generated by immunoSEQ multiplex PCR, the TCRdb table keeps only in-frame clones and is missing some. The top ten hold 0.035% to 0.045% of the sample, which has hundreds of thousands of clones, 11% to 15% seen once.

The receptor was isolated from a man aged 18 to 29 with type 1 diabetes. V and J are TRBV4-1 and TRBJ2-3; D remains ambiguous. The source material was naive CD4+ T cells from blood. DNA of the CDR3: TGCGCCAGCAGCGCTTTAGGGCGTGATACGCAGTATTTT. Encoded protein: CASSALGRDTQYF.